This T cell receptor beta chain was identified during a study of T cells of healthy individuals. TCRdb fed the 5' RACE reads into MiXCR, producing one record per CDR3 protein. This table holds about 41,000 distinct CDR3 sequences, about 4.2% found once. This CDR3 spans 13 amino acids. Per the germline V gene, CDR1 is MDHEN and CDR2 is SYDVKM. The V end lost 5 bases, the J end lost 2 bases, and 9 bases lay between the germline ends. The clonotype comes from a human donor in good health. J is TRBJ2-5 and V is TRBV28; no definite D call. CDR3 residues: CASSLGFQETQYF. As DNA, the CDR3 is TGTGCCAGCAGTCTGGGGTTTCAAGAGACCCAGTACTTC. Variable domain in full (rest from reference TRBV28 and TRBJ2-5): DVKVTQSSRYLVKRTGEKVFLECVQDMDHENMFWYRQDPGLGLRLIYFSYDVKMKEKGDIPEGYSVSREKKERFSLILESASTNQTSMYLCASSLGFQETQYFGPGTRLLVL.